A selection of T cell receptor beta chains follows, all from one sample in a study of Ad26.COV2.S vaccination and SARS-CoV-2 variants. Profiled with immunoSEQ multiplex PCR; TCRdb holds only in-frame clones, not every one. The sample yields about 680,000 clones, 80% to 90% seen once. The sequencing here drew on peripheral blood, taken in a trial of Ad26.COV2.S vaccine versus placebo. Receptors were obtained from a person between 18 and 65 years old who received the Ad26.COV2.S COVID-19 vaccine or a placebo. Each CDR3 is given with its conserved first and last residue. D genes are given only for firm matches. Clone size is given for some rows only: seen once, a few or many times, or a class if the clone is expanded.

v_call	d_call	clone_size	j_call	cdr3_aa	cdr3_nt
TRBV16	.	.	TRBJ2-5	CASSQRLGGRETQYF	TGTGCCAGCAGCCAAAGGTTGGGAGGCCGGGAGACCCAGTACTTC
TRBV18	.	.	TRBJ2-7	CASSPWGHSSYEQYF	TGTGCCAGCTCACCATGGGGACATAGCTCCTACGAGCAGTACTTC
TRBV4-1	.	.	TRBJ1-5	CASSQLQTGNQPQHF	TGCGCCAGCAGCCAACTACAGACGGGCAATCAGCCCCAGCATTTT
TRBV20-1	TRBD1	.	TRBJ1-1	CSASGRTGGEYTEAFF	TGCAGTGCTAGTGGGAGGACAGGGGGGGAGTACACTGAAGCTTTCTTT
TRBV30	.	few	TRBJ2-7	CAWSFRYEQYF	TGTGCCTGGAGTTTTCGTTACGAGCAGTACTTC
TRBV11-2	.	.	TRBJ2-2	CASSLGSIRVGELFF	TGTGCCAGCAGCTTAGGAAGTATAAGGGTCGGGGAGCTGTTTTTT
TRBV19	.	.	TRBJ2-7	CASSESGPTYYEQYF	TGTGCCAGTAGTGAGTCGGGACCCACGTACTACGAGCAGTACTTC
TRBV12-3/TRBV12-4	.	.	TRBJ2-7	CASSLGGEQYF	TGTGCCAGCAGTTTAGGGGGCGAGCAGTACTTC
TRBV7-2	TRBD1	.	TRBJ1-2	CASTSIAGQHESNYGYTF	TGTGCCAGCACCTCTATAGCGGGACAGCACGAATCTAACTATGGCTACACCTTC
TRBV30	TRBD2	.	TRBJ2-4	CAWSGASGRAWAKNIQYF	TGTGCCTGGAGTGGTGCTAGCGGGAGGGCCTGGGCCAAAAACATTCAGTACTTC
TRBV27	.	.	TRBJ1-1	CASSKGGPNTEAFF	TGTGCCAGCAGCAAGGGGGGACCGAACACTGAAGCTTTCTTT
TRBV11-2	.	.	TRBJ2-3	CASSLGTDTQYF	TGTGCCAGCAGCTTAGGTACAGATACGCAGTATTTT
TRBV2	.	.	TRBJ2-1	CASSEGPVTVPFF	TGTGCCAGCAGTGAAGGACCGGTTACAGTCCCGTTCTTC
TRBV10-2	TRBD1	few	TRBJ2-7	CASSDVGQGIYEQYF	TGCGCCAGCAGCGACGTGGGACAGGGTATTTACGAGCAGTACTTC
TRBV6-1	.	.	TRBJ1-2	CASTLLQGGSYGYTF	TGTGCCAGCACACTTCTACAGGGCGGTAGCTATGGCTACACCTTC
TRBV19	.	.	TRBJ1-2	CASSGTGRRGYTF	TGTGCCAGTAGTGGGACGGGGCGGAGGGGCTACACCTTC
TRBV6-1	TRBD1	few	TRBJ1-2	CASSDRGTGPTGGYTF	TGTGCCAGCAGTGACCGCGGGACAGGACCAACTGGAGGCTACACCTTC
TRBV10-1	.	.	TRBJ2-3	CASSESAGIGATQYF	TGCGCCAGCAGTGAGTCAGCAGGGATAGGGGCTACGCAGTATTTT
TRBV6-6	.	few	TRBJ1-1	CASSYNQDWTEAFF	TGTGCCAGCAGTTACAACCAAGATTGGACTGAAGCTTTCTTT
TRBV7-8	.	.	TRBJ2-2	CASSLTGWAGELFF	TGTGCCAGCAGCCTCACAGGGTGGGCCGGGGAGCTGTTTTTT
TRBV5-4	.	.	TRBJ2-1	CASSPWGTKGYEQFF	TGTGCCAGCAGCCCCTGGGGGACAAAGGGCTATGAGCAGTTCTTC
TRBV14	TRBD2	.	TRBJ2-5	CASSQGGGEGRRTQYF	TGTGCCAGCAGCCAAGGTGGTGGGGAGGGGCGTCGGACCCAGTACTTC
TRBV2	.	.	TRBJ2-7	CASSGVTYEQYF	TGTGCCAGCAGCGGAGTAACCTACGAGCAGTACTTC
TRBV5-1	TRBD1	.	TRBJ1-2	CASSLQGADYGYTF	TGCGCCAGCAGCTTGCAGGGGGCGGACTATGGCTACACCTTC
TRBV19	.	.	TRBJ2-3	CASRRATTDTQYF	TGTGCCAGTAGAAGGGCTACCACAGATACGCAGTATTTT
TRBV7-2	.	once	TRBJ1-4	CASSQRLGSNEKLFF	TGTGCCAGCAGCCAAAGACTGGGTTCTAATGAAAAACTGTTTTTT
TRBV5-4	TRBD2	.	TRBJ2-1	CASSLELAGGYNEQFF	TGTGCCAGCAGCTTGGAACTAGCGGGAGGGTACAATGAGCAGTTCTTC